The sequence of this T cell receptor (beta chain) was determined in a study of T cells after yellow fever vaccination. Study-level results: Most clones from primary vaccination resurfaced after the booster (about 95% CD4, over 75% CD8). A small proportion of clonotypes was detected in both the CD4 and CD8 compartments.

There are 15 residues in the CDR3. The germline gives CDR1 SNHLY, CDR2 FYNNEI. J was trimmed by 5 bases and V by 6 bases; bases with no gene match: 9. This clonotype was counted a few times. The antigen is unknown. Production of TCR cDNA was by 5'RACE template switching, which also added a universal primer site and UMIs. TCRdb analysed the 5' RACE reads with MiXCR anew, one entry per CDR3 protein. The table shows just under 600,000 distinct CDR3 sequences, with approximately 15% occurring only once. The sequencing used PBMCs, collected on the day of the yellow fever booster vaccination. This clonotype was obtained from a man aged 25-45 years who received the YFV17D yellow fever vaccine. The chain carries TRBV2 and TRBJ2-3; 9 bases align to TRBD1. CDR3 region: CASRGTGGGRDTQYF. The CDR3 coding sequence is TGTGCCAGCAGAGGCACAGGGGGCGGGAGAGATACGCAGTATTTT.